This TCR beta chain was captured by sequencing in a study of blood T cell repertoires in COVID-19. V gave up 3 bases and J gave up 5 bases, with 11 bases separating them. The CDR3 consists of 12 residues. In germline, CDR1 is DFQATT, CDR2 SNEGSKA (reference sequence). As handled by the study authors: Reference gene primer amplification yielded estimated nucleated cell counts. Sequencing used immunoSEQ multiplex PCR; TCRdb keeps in-frame clones, though not all of them. The V and J calls and clone size come from that table; D and trimming were worked out from the DNA. The sample records around 460,000 clones, 70% to 90% being singletons. Enrolment of Seattle patients took place during active infection, and they were followed longitudinally.

This receptor was taken from a man aged 18 to 35 with COVID-19, enrolled during active disease. The rearrangement joins TRBV20-1 to TRBJ2-7; D perhaps matches TRBD2 (5 bases). Specimen: peripheral blood. CDR3 loop: CSASRAGNEQYF. In DNA form, the CDR3 reads TGCAGTGCTAGTCGGGCGGGTAACGAGCAGTACTTC.